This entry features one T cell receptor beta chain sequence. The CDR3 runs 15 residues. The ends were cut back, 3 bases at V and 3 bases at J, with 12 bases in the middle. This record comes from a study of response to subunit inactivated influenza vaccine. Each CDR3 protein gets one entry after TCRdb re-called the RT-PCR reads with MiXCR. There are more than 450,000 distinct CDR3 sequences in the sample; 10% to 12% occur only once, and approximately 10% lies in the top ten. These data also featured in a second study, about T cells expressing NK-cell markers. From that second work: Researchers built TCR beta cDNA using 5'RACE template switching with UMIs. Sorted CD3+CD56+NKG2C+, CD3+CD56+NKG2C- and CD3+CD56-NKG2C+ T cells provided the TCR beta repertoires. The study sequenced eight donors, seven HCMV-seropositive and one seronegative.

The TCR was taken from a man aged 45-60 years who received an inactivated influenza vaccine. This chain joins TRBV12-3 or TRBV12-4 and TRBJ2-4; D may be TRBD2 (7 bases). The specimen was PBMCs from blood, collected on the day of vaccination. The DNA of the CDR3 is TGTGCCAGCAGTTTCGGGGGGCGGGTCAAAAACATTCAGTACTTC. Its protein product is CASSFGGRVKNIQYF.